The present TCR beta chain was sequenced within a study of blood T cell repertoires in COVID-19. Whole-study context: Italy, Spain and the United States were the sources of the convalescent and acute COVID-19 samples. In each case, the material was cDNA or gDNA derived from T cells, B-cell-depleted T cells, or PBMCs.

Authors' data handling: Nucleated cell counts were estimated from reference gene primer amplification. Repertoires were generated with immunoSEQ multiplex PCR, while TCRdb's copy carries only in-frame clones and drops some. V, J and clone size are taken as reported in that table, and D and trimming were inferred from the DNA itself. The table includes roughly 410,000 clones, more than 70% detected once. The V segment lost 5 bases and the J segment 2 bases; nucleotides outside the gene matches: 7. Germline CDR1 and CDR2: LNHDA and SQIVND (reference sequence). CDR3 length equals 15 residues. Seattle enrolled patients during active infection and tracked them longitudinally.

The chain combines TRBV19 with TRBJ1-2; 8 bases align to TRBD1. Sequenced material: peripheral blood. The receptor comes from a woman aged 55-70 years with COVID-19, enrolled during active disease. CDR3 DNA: TGTGCCAGTAGTCCTCGGACAGGGCCAAACTATGGCTACACCTTC. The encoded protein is CASSPRTGPNYGYTF.